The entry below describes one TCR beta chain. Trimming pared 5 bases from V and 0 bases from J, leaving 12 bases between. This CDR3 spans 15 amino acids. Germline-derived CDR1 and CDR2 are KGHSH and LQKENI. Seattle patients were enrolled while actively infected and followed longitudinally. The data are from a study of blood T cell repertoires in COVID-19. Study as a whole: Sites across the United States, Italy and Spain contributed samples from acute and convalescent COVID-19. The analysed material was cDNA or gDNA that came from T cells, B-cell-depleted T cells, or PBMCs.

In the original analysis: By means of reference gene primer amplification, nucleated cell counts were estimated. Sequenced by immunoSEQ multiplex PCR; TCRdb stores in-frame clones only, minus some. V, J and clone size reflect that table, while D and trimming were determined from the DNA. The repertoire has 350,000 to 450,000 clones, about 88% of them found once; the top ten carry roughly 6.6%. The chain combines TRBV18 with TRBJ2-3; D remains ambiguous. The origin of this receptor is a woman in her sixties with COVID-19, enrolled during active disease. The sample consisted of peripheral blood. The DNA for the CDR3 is TGTGCCAGCTCAGTTGAGGCAGACAGCACAGATACGCAGTATTTT. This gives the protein CASSVEADSTDTQYF.